The following is a T cell receptor (beta chain) sequence with its context. Amplification used 60 Vbeta primers and 13 Jbeta primers. Using immunoSEQ multiplex PCR, the repertoire was profiled, and TCRdb retains in-frame clones only, with some absent. The data show 140,000 or so clones, approximately 68% seen once. These data come from a study of cytomegalovirus exposure and HLA in healthy donors. Study at large: Out of fewer than 400 genotyped donors, approximately 84% belonged to the Caucasian-associated ancestry cluster.

Trimming removed 3 bases from V and 3 bases from J, with 14 bases in between. Germline V CDR1 and CDR2: LGHNA, YNFKEQ. This CDR3 region has 15 residues. The sample was PBMCs. This clonotype was sampled from a man aged 60 to 75 in good health and CMV-seronegative. This chain connects TRBV4-2 to TRBJ1-1, with D perhaps TRBD1 (6 bases). The CDR3 nucleotides are TGTGCCAGCAGCCAGAGGACAGTGGAATACACTGAAGCTTTCTTT. This translates into CASSQRTVEYTEAFF.